This T cell receptor beta chain was captured in a study of blood T cell repertoires in COVID-19. This clone was detected once. Profiled with immunoSEQ multiplex PCR; TCRdb holds only in-frame clones, not every one. The table has over 150,000 clones, approximately 84% seen once. This CDR3 is built from 14 residues. The V end was cut by 2 bases, the J end by 0 bases, with 8 bases between. Germline CDR1 and CDR2: SGHRS and YFSETQ. Those who participated ranged in age from roughly 18 to 100 years and resided in around 22 US areas. The origin of this receptor is a woman in her 50s who had recovered from COVID-19. The sample comprised PBMCs or T cells enriched from blood (not recorded which). The J gene is TRBJ1-2, the V gene TRBV5-1; D remains ambiguous. The CDR3, as DNA: TGCGCCAGCAGCTTACAGCTATCTAACTATGGCTACACCTTC. Protein product: CASSLQLSNYGYTF.